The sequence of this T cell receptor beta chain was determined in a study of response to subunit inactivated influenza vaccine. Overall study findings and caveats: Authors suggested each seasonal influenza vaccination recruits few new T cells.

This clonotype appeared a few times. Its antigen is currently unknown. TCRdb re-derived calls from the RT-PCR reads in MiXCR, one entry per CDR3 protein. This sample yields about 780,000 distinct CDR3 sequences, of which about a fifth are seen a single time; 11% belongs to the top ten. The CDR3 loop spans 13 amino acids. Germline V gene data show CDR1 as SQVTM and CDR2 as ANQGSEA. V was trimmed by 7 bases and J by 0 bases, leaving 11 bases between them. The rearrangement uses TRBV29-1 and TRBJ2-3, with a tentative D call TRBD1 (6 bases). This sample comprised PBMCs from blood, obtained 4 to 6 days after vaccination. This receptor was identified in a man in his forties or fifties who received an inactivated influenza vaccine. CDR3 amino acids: CSEGGTSTDTQYF. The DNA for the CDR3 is TGCAGCGAAGGGGGAACTAGCACAGATACGCAGTATTTT.